These T cell receptor beta chains were read from a single sample in a study of blood T cell repertoires in COVID-19. Generated by immunoSEQ multiplex PCR, the TCRdb table keeps only in-frame clones and is missing some. The repertoire holds around 180,000 clones, with 82% as singletons. Sequenced material: peripheral blood. The receptors shown here come from a woman older than 75 with active or convalescent COVID-19. The CDR3 runs from the conserved cysteine through the conserved F or W. D genes are given only for firm matches. Not all rows give a size; the values are once, few, many and, for expanded clones, a class.

D	V	size	J	CDR3	DNA
.	TRBV10-3	.	TRBJ1-5	CAIRETADQPQHF	TGTGCCATCAGGGAGACAGCGGATCAGCCCCAGCATTTT
TRBD1	TRBV19	.	TRBJ1-2	CASTDRAMNYGYTF	TGTGCCAGTACGGACAGGGCAATGAACTATGGCTACACCTTC
TRBD1	TRBV6-5	.	TRBJ1-6	CASSRRTGNNSPLHF	TGTGCCAGCAGCCGAAGGACAGGGAATAATTCACCCCTCCACTTT
TRBD1	TRBV18	.	TRBJ1-2	CASSPGSGQNYGYTF	TGTGCCAGCTCACCGGGGTCGGGACAGAACTATGGCTACACCTTC
.	TRBV6-1	.	TRBJ1-2	CASSEASATVEGYTF	TGTGCCAGCAGTGAAGCGTCGGCAACAGTAGAAGGCTACACCTTC
.	TRBV5-1	.	TRBJ2-2	CASSFGGNTGELFF	TGCGCCAGCAGCTTCGGGGGGAACACCGGGGAGCTGTTTTTT
.	TRBV12-3/TRBV12-4	.	TRBJ2-1	CASSPGSGEQFF	TGTGCCAGCAGCCCGGGTTCGGGGGAGCAGTTCTTC
TRBD1	TRBV28	few	TRBJ2-7	CASSIPGQGVYEQYF	TGTGCCAGCAGTATACCGGGACAGGGGGTCTACGAGCAGTACTTC
.	TRBV5-6	.	TRBJ1-2	CASSLGQGRGGYTF	TGTGCCAGCAGCTTGGGGCAGGGCCGAGGCGGCTACACCTTC
TRBD2	TRBV9	.	TRBJ2-3	CASSVRTGGGDTQYF	TGTGCCAGCAGCGTAAGGACGGGAGGTGGGGATACGCAGTATTTT
.	TRBV3-1/TRBV3-2	few	TRBJ1-4	CASSQVGGFNEKLFF	TGTGCCAGCAGCCAAGTGGGGGGTTTTAACGAAAAACTGTTTTTT
.	TRBV7-8	once	TRBJ2-3	CASSRQDTQYF	TGTGCCAGCAGCCGACAAGATACGCAGTATTTT
.	TRBV9	.	TRBJ1-5	CAREDSYSNQPQHF	TGTGCCAGAGAGGACAGTTATAGCAATCAGCCCCAGCATTTT
TRBD1	TRBV5-1	.	TRBJ2-7	CASSLANRGLPYEQYF	TGCGCCAGCAGCTTGGCCAACAGGGGGCTCCCCTACGAGCAGTACTTC
TRBD2	TRBV30	.	TRBJ2-1	CAWSVAIGRLAGGSYEQFF	TGTGCCTGGAGTGTGGCGATTGGGCGTTTAGCGGGAGGTTCTTATGAGCAGTTCTTC